The 24 T cell receptor beta chains listed next were all sequenced from one sample in a study of blood T cell repertoires in COVID-19. TCRdb's table, derived via immunoSEQ multiplex PCR, lists solely in-frame clones and lacks some. This sample has 200,000 or so clones; 86% occur once, and the top ten carry over 3%. Sequenced sample: PBMCs or T cells enriched from blood (not recorded which). These receptors all stem from a woman aged 40 to 50 with acute COVID-19.

The chain is built from TRBV27 and TRBJ1-1; D is unresolved. The CDR3 runs 15 residues. CDR1 is MNHEY and CDR2 is SMNVEV in the germline V gene (reference sequence). Trimming took off 6 bases at V and 2 bases at J, with 16 bases between the two ends. CDR3 loop: CASRPAGRTNTEAFF. CDR3 coding DNA: TGTGCCAGCAGACCAGCGGGCAGGACTAACACTGAAGCTTTCTTT.

The J gene is TRBJ1-1, the V gene TRBV11-2; no clear D. The CDR3 spans 15 residues. V dropped 4 bases and J dropped 1 base, with 13 bases sitting between them. Per the germline V gene, CDR1 is SGHAT and CDR2 is FQNNGV. The chain's CDR3 is CASSSWPLGNTEAFF. CDR3 sequence (DNA): TGTGCCAGCAGCTCCTGGCCCCTAGGGAACACTGAAGCTTTCTTT.

J is TRBJ1-2 and V is TRBV14; D remains unclear. The CDR3 sequence is 12 residues long. Germline values: CDR1 SGHDN, CDR2 FVKESK. Trimming cost V 1 base and J 8 bases, with 8 bases left between them. The CDR3 nucleotides read TGTGCCAGCAGCCAAGTCTTCAGGGGCTACACCTTC. Protein sequence: CASSQVFRGYTF.

The chain joins TRBV6-2 or TRBV6-3 to TRBJ1-1; tentatively, D is TRBD1 (5 bases). Trimming left V 2 bases short and J 4 bases short, with 17 bases between. Germline assignment: CDR1 MNHEY and CDR2 SVGEGT. The CDR3 is 16 residues long. The CDR3 sequence is CASSYGGALWSTEAFF. In DNA, the CDR3 is TGTGCCAGCAGTTACGGAGGGGCCCTATGGAGCACTGAAGCTTTCTTT.

The V gene is TRBV5-1, the J gene TRBJ1-2; D is undetermined. The germline V and J ends were trimmed by 1 base and 0 bases, with 10 bases remaining between them. The CDR3 extends over 15 amino acids. Germline V gene lookup returns CDR1 SGHRS and CDR2 YFSETQ. The CDR3: CASSLSAGANYGYTF. CDR3 nucleotides: TGCGCCAGCAGCTTGTCGGCGGGAGCTAACTATGGCTACACCTTC.

The V and J genes are TRBV11-2 and TRBJ1-1; no clear D. Trimming shortened V by 0 bases and J by 2 bases, and 10 bases separated the two germline ends. This CDR3 has 15 amino acids. The germline CDR1 and CDR2 sequences are SGHAT and FQNNGV. The CDR3 sequence: CASSLDPGINTEAFF. CDR3 DNA: TGTGCCAGCAGCTTAGATCCGGGGATTAACACTGAAGCTTTCTTT.

The rearrangement uses TRBV2 and TRBJ1-5; 10 nucleotides line up with TRBD1. V was clipped by 6 bases and J by 2 bases; unmatched bases: 4. The CDR3 covers 15 residues. CDR1 and CDR2 from the germline V gene are SNHLY and FYNNEI. Here the CDR3 reads CASSSGTGGNQPQHF. DNA for the CDR3: TGTGCCAGCAGCTCCGGGACAGGGGGCAATCAGCCCCAGCATTTT. Filled out from reference TRBV2 and TRBJ1-5, the complete variable domain reads EPEVTQTPSHQVTQMGQEVILRCVPISNHLYFYWYRQILGQKVEFLVSFYNNEISEKSEIFDDQFSVERPDGSNFTLKIRSTKLEDSAMYFCASSSGTGGNQPQHFGDGTRLSIL.

V gene TRBV30 combines with J gene TRBJ1-3, with 7 bases aligning to TRBD1. Trimming at V came to 3 bases and at J to 3 bases, leaving 8 bases not matched to a gene. Germline V gives CDR1 GTSNPN, CDR2 SVGIG (reference sequence). This CDR3 comprises 15 residues. The CDR3 spells CAWSVPTGSGNTIYF. The CDR3 region has the DNA TGTGCCTGGAGCGTTCCGACAGGGAGTGGAAACACCATATATTTT.

In this sample, this clone turned up a few times. The V and J genes are TRBV2 and TRBJ1-4; D gene uncertain. The CDR3 is 15 residues long. The V end was cut by 3 bases, the J end by 4 bases, with 12 bases between. Looked up from germline, CDR1 is SNHLY and CDR2 is FYNNEI. As DNA, the CDR3 is TGTGCCAGCAGTGACAGCGAAGACCTTAATGAAAAACTGTTTTTT. The encoded protein is CASSDSEDLNEKLFF.

V gene TRBV3-1 (or the pseudogene TRBV3-2) combines with J gene TRBJ1-1; D call uncertain. The CDR3 runs to 17 residues. From germline, CDR1 is LGHDT and CDR2 YNNKEL (reference sequence). V gave up 1 base and J gave up 8 bases, with 23 bases separating them. CDR3 sequence (DNA): TGTGCCAGCAGCCAAGGTTCCCCAACGACATTTTTCAGAGAAGCTTTCTTT. Amino acids: CASSQGSPTTFFREAFF.

This chain connects TRBV5-6 to TRBJ2-5, with D possibly TRBD1 on 6 matching bases. The V end lost 0 bases, the J end lost 11 bases, and 20 bases lay between the germline ends. Looked up from germline, CDR1 is SGHDT and CDR2 is YYEEEE. The CDR3 is made up of 15 amino acids. The CDR3: CASSLDGQQATEQYF. CDR3 sequence (DNA): TGTGCCAGCAGCTTGGATGGACAGCAGGCCACCGAACAGTACTTC.

This clone was seen only once. The chain uses TRBV4-3 and TRBJ2-7; unclear D gene. Per the germline V gene, CDR1 is LGHNA and CDR2 is YSLEER. The V and J ends lost 0 bases and 6 bases respectively, with 9 bases between them. This CDR3 is built from 13 residues. DNA of the CDR3: TGCGCCAGCAGCCAAGACCGGGTGGGCGAGCAGTACTTC. Protein: CASSQDRVGEQYF.

The J gene is TRBJ1-2, the V gene TRBV6-5; 7 bases are a match to TRBD1. The CDR3 runs 13 residues. Trimming took 8 bases from V and 4 from J; bases not matched to a gene: 7. The germline CDR1 and CDR2 sequences are MNHEY and SVGAGI. CDR3 sequence: CASGTGTAYGYTF. The CDR3 DNA reads as TGTGCCAGCGGTACCGGGACAGCCTATGGCTACACCTTC.

This clone was recorded once. The gene calls are TRBV27 and TRBJ2-3, with 10 bases that match TRBD1. The CDR3 loop spans 17 amino acids. CDR1 MNHEY and CDR2 SMNVEV come from the germline V gene (reference sequence). V dropped 6 bases and J dropped 1; count of bases not matched to a gene: 10. DNA of the CDR3: TGTGCCAGCAGCTTCCTAGGACAGGGGGAGGGCACAGATACGCAGTATTTT. Residues: CASSFLGQGEGTDTQYF.

The chain links TRBV9 to TRBJ1-4; D perhaps matches TRBD1 (5 bases). The germline V and J ends were trimmed by 5 bases and 12 bases, with 11 bases remaining between them. This CDR3 has 11 residues. From germline, CDR1 is SGDLS and CDR2 YYNGEE. DNA for the CDR3: TGTGCCAGCAGTCGGGGGTTGGAACTGTTTTTT. This sequence encodes CASSRGLELFF.

This clone turned up a few times. This chain links TRBV2 with TRBJ2-5; D remains ambiguous. Germline CDR1 is SNHLY and CDR2 is FYNNEI. V was shortened by 7 bases and J by 8 bases, with 14 bases between the two germline ends. The CDR3 has 12 residues. DNA of the CDR3: TGTGCCAGCAACGGAGAGATAGGTACCCAGTACTTC. It codes for CASNGEIGTQYF. The variable domain in full, with the rest retrieved from reference TRBV2 and TRBJ2-5, is EPEVTQTPSHQVTQMGQEVILRCVPISNHLYFYWYRQILGQKVEFLVSFYNNEISEKSEIFDDQFSVERPDGSNFTLKIRSTKLEDSAMYFCASNGEIGTQYFGPGTRLLVL.

This chain links TRBV27 with TRBJ1-3; no firm D call. The ends were cut back, 10 bases at V and 1 base at J, with 5 bases in the middle. Germline V CDR1 and CDR2: MNHEY, SMNVEV (reference sequence). CDR3 length equals 11 residues. This chain's CDR3 is CATLSGNTIYF. CDR3 in DNA: TGTGCCACCCTATCTGGAAACACCATATATTTT.

This sequence joins TRBV25-1 and TRBJ1-3; 7 nucleotides align to TRBD1. This CDR3 region has 14 residues. Germline V gives CDR1 MGHDK, CDR2 SYGVNS. Losses at the gene ends were 7 bases for V and 4 bases for J; bases not matched to a gene: 7. Here the CDR3 reads CASTRQGRGNTIYF. CDR3 bases: TGTGCCAGCACCAGACAGGGAAGGGGAAACACCATATATTTT.

A remark on this clone: One end of the junction is discordant with germline, which a read error may explain. The chain is built from TRBV5-1 and TRBJ1-2, with unresolved D. Germline V lookup: CDR1 SGHRS, CDR2 YFSETQ. The CDR3 extends over 15 amino acids. The CDR3 DNA reads TGCGCCAGCAACTTGAACACAGCAGCTAACTATGGCTACACCTTC. Translating it yields CASNLNTAANYGYTF. The full variable domain, its missing parts supplied by reference TRBV5-1 and TRBJ1-2, is KAGVTQTPRYLIKTRGQQVTLSCSPISGHRSVSWYQQTPGQGLQFLFEYFSETQRNKGNFPGRFSGRQFSNSRSEMNVSTLELGDSALYLCASNLNTAANYGYTFGSGTRLTVV.

The chain has TRBV9 and TRBJ1-5; weak D call: TRBD1 (6 bases). The CDR3 is 15 amino acids. Trimming took off 3 bases at V and 10 bases at J, with 20 bases between the two ends. CDR1 SGDLS and CDR2 YYNGEE come from the germline V gene. The CDR3, as DNA: TGTGCCAGCAGCGCTACTCCAGGGGAATCAGCCCCCCAGCATTTT. It codes for CASSATPGESAPQHF.

This clone was seen just once. This chain connects TRBV4-1 to TRBJ2-1, with TRBD2 identical over 7 bases. V lost 5 bases to trimming and J lost 2 bases; unmatched junction nucleotides: 9. The CDR3 is 16 amino acids. Per germline, CDR1 MGHRA and CDR2 YSYEKL. Here the CDR3 reads CASSLGTNLPYNEQFF. CDR3 nucleotides: TGCGCCAGCAGCTTGGGGACTAACCTCCCCTACAATGAGCAGTTCTTC.

This CDR3 reads CASSWGVGTEAFF. The CDR3 bases are TGTGCCAGCAGTTGGGGGGTAGGCACTGAAGCTTTCTTT. V and J are TRBV6-5 and TRBJ1-1; D perhaps matches TRBD1 (5 bases). Germline V gives CDR1 MNHEY, CDR2 SVGAGI. The V gene lost 4 bases and the J gene lost 4 bases, with 10 bases spanning the gap. The CDR3 is 13 amino acids.

In its sample, this clone was seen a few times. The chain carries TRBV7-2 and TRBJ2-7; tentatively, D is TRBD1 (5 bases). Trimming took 1 base from V and 2 from J, leaving 12 bases between them. CDR1 is SGHTA and CDR2 is FQGNSA in the germline V gene. CDR3 length: 15 residues. CDR3 nucleotide sequence: TGTGCCAGCAGCTTAGGGCCAGGGCAGGCCTACGAGCAGTACTTC. This translates into CASSLGPGQAYEQYF. Full variable domain (missing parts from reference TRBV7-2 and TRBJ2-7): GAGVSQSPSNKVTEKGKDVELRCDPISGHTALYWYRQSLGQGLEFLIYFQGNSAPDKSGLPSDRFSAERTGGSVSTLTIQRTQQEDSAVYLCASSLGPGQAYEQYFGPGTRLTVT.

This clone is a singleton in its sample. J is TRBJ1-5 and V is TRBV3-1 (or the pseudogene TRBV3-2); D is possibly TRBD1 (6 bases). Looked up from germline, CDR1 is LGHDT and CDR2 is YNNKEL (reference sequence). The CDR3 spans 16 residues. Deletions cut 4 bases from V and 0 bases from J, with 13 bases between. CDR3 bases: TGTGCCAGCAGCCCTGGGACATCGGATAGCAATCAGCCCCAGCATTTT. This sequence encodes CASSPGTSDSNQPQHF.